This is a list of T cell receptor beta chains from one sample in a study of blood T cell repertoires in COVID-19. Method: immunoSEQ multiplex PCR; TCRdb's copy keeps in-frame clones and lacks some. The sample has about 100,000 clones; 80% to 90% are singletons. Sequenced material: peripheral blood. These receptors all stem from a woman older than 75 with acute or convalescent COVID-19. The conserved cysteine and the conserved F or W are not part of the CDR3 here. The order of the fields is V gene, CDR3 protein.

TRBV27	ASSLLAGGIKNEQF
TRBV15	ATSPGGGNQPQH
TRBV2	ASNLGQGAPQSTEAF
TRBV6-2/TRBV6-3	ASSYNGEGSANTEAF
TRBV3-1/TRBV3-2	ASSETGTTGEQY
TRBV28	ASTHTDSPLH
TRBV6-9	ALLSRQGVNTGELF
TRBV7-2	ASSLAPQETQY
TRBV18	ASSPPGQGLF
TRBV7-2	ASSLLLQPQH
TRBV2	ASRPGGTYEQY
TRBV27	ASSSGTGTFGGYEQY
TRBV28	ASSLFTSEAF
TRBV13	ASSPARTGGGSPLH
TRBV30	AFYRDRASSGANVLT
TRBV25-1	ASSRTSGGILRPDTQY
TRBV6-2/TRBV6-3	ASSPGTEQF
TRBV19	ASSIQGKTNTEAF
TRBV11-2	ASSLGLAGGTQETQY
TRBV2	ASSELTGPWSTEAF
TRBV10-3	ATTGGILGTEAF
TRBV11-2	ASSPPIRTETRETQY
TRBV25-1	ASSDPTGVIEKLF
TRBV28	ASSIRTSGGAIVYEQY
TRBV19	ASSINTGRGTEAF
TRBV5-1	ASSSGTSGGQETQY
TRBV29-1	SVDQATYNEQF
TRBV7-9	ASSPLNAGYT
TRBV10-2	ASKGVQGNSPLH
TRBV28	ASSLNRGYGYT
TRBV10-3	AISEATRGEGLH
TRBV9	ASSVGSGSYEQY
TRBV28	ASSPPGTGFGGGY
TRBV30	AWSKTGGQPQH
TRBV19	ASSMPRGAYEKLF
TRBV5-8	ASSPGDRVRDEQF
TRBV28	ASSLEGVNYGYT
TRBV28	ASSGGTGPEKLF
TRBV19	ASSIQGGYSNQPQH
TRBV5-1	ARGGGTTDTQY
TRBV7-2	ASSDRQGQPQH
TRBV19	ASSTGNSNQPQH
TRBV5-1	ASSLRTGVDYGYT